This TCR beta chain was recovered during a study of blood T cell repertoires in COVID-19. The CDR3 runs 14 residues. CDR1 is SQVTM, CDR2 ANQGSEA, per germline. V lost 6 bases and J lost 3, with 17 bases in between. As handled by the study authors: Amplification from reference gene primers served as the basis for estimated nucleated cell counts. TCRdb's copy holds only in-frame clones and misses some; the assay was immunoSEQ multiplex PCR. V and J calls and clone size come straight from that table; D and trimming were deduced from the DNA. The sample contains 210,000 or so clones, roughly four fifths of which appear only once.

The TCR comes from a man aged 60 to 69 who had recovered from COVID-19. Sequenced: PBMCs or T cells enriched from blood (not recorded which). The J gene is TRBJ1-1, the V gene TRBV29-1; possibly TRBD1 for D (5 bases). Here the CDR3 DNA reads TGCAGCGTCATCGTAACGGGGGGGGACACTGAAGCTTTCTTT. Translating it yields CSVIVTGGDTEAFF.